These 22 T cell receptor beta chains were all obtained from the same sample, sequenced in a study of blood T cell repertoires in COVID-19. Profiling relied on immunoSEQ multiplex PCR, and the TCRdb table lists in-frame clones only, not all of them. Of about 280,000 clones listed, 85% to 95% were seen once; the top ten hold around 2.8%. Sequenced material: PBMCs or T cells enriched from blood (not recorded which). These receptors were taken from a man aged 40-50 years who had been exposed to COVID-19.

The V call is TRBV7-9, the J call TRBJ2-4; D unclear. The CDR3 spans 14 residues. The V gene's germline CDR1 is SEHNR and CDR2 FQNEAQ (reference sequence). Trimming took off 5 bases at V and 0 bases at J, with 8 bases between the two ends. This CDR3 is CASSPQIAKNIQYF. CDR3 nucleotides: TGTGCCAGCAGCCCACAGATAGCCAAAAACATTCAGTACTTC.

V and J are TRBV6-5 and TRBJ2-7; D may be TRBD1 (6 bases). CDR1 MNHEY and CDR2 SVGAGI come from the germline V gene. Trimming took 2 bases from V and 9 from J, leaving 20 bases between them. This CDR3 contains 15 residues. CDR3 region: CASSYQGWATGRQYF. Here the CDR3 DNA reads TGTGCCAGCAGTTACCAGGGGTGGGCTACAGGAAGGCAGTACTTC.

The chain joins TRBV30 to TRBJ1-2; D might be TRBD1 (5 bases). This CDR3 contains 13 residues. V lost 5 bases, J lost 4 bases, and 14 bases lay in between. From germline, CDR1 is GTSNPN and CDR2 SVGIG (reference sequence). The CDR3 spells CAWGARAGYGYTF. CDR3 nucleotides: TGTGCCTGGGGGGCCCGGGCGGGCTATGGCTACACCTTC.

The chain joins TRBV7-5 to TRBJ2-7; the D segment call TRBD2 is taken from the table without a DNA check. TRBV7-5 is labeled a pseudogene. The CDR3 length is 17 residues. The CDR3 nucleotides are TGTGTCAGAAGCTCCGGCCACGGGACTAGCGGAGCATACGAGCAGTACTTC. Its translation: CVRSSGHGTSGAYEQYF.

The CDR3: CASRGGDEQFF. CDR3 bases: TGTGCCTCAAGGGGGGGAGATGAGCAGTTCTTC. The chain carries TRBV2 and TRBJ2-1; perhaps TRBD2 as D (7 bases). The CDR3 has 11 residues. Germline V gives CDR1 SNHLY, CDR2 FYNNEI. Trimming removed 11 bases from V and 8 bases from J, with 13 bases in between.

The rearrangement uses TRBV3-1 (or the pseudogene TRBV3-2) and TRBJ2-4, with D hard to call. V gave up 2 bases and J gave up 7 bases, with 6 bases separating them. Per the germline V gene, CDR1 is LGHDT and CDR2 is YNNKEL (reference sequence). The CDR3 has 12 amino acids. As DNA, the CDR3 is TGTGCCAGCAGCCAAAGCCCCAACATTCAGTACTTC. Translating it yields CASSQSPNIQYF.

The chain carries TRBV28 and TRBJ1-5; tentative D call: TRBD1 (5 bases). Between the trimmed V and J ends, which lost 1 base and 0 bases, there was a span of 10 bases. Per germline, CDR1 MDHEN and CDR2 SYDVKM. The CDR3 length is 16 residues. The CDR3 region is CASSLSSGGSNQPQHF. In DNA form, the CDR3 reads TGTGCCAGCAGTTTATCTTCCGGGGGTAGCAATCAGCCCCAGCATTTT.

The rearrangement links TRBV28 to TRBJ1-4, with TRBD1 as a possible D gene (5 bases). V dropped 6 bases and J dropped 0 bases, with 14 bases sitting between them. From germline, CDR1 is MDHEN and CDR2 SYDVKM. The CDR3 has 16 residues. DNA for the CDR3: TGTGCCAGCAGAACCCCCACGACAGCAACTAATGAAAAACTGTTTTTT. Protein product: CASRTPTTATNEKLFF.

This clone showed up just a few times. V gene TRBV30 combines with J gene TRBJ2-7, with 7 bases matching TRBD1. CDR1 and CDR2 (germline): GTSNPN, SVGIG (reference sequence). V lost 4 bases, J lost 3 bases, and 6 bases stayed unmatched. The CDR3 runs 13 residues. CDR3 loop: CAWTRQGIYEQYF. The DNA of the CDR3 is TGTGCCTGGACCCGACAGGGTATCTACGAGCAGTACTTC.

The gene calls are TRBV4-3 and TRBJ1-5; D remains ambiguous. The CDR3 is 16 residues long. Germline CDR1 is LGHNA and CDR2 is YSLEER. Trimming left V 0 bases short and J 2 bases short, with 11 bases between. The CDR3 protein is CASSQDFGFGNQPQHF. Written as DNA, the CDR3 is TGCGCCAGCAGCCAAGATTTCGGGTTCGGCAATCAGCCCCAGCATTTT.

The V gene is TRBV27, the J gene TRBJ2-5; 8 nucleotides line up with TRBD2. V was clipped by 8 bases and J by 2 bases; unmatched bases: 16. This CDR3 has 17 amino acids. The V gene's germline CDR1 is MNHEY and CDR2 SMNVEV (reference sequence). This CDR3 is CASCSLSVVAGQETQYF. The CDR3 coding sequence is TGTGCCAGCTGCTCCTTGTCGGTGGTAGCGGGACAAGAGACCCAGTACTTC.

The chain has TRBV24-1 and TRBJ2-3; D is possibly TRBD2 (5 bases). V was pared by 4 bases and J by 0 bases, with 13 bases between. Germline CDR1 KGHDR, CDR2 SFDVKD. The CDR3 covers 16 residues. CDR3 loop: CATSETQRTSTDTQYF. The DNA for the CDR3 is TGTGCCACCAGTGAGACACAGAGGACTAGCACAGATACGCAGTATTTT.

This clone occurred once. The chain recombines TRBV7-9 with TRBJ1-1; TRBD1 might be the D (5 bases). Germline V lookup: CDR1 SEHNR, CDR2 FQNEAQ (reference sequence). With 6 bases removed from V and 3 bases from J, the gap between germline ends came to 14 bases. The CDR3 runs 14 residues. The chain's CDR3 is CASSFGTYYTEAFF. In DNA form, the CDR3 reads TGTGCCAGCAGTTTCGGGACTTATTACACTGAAGCTTTCTTT.

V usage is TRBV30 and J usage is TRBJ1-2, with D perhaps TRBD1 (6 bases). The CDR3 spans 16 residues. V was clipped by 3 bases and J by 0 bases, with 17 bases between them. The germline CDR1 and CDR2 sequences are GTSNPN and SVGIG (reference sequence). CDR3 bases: TGTGCCTGGAGCACTGGTCCGGGGACACCTAACTATGGCTACACCTTC. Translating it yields CAWSTGPGTPNYGYTF. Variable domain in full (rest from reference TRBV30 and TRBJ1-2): SQTIHQWPATLVQPVGSPLSLECTVEGTSNPNLYWYRQAAGRGLQLLFYSVGIGQISSEVPQNLSASRPQDRQFILSSKKLLLSDSGFYLCAWSTGPGTPNYGYTFGSGTRLTVV.

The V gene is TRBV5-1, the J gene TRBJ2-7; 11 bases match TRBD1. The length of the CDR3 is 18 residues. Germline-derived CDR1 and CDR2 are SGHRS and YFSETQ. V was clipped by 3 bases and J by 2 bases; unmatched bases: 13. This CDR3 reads CASSSGTGTGGSTYEQYF. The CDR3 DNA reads TGCGCCAGCAGCTCGGGTACCGGGACAGGGGGAAGCACCTACGAGCAGTACTTC.

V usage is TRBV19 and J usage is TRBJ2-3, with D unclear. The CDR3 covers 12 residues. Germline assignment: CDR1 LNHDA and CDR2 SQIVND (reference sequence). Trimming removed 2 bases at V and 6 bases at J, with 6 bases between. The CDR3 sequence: CASSISSDTQYF. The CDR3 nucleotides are TGTGCCAGTAGTATATCGTCGGATACGCAGTATTTT.

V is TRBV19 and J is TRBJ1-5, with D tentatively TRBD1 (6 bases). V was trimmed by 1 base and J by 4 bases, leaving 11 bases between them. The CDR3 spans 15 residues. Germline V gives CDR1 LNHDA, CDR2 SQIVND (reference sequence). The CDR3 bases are TGTGCCAGTAGTATAGGACTACAGGGAAATCAGCCCCAGCATTTT. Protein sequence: CASSIGLQGNQPQHF.

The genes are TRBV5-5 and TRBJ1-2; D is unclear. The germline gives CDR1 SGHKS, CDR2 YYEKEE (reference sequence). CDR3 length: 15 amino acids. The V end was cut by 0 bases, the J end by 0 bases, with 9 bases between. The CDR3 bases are TGTGCCAGCAGCTTGGCAGGAACTCCTAACTATGGCTACACCTTC. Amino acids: CASSLAGTPNYGYTF.

For the CDR3, the DNA is TGTGCCACCAGCCCTAGTGGGTTTTGGCAGACGAACACTGAAGCTTTCTTT. Its translation: CATSPSGFWQTNTEAFF. The rearrangement links TRBV15 to TRBJ1-1; D is ambiguous. The CDR3 runs to 17 residues. Per germline, CDR1 LNHNV and CDR2 YYDKDF (reference sequence). V was trimmed by 5 bases and J by 1 base, leaving 20 bases between them.

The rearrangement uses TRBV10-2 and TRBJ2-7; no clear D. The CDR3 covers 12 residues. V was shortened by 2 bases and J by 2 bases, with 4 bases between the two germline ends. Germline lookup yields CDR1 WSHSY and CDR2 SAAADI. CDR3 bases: TGCGCCAGCAGTGAGCGCGCCTACGAGCAGTACTTC. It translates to CASSERAYEQYF.

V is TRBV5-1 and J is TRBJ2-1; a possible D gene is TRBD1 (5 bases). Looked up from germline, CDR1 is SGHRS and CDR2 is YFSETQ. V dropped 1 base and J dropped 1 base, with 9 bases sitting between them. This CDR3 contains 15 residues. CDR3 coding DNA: TGCGCCAGCAGCTTGAATCCAGGGTCCTACAATGAGCAGTTCTTC. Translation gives CASSLNPGSYNEQFF. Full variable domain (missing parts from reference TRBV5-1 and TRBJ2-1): KAGVTQTPRYLIKTRGQQVTLSCSPISGHRSVSWYQQTPGQGLQFLFEYFSETQRNKGNFPGRFSGRQFSNSRSEMNVSTLELGDSALYLCASSLNPGSYNEQFFGPGTRLTVL.

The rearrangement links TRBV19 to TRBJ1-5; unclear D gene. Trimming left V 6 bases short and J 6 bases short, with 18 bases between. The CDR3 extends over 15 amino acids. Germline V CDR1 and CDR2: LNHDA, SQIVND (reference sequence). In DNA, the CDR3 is TGTGCCAGTAGCTCACTCCCCGTCGGGATTCAGCCCCAGCATTTT. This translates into CASSSLPVGIQPQHF.